The clone carrying this T cell receptor beta chain was seen at least ten times. The data belong to a study of HIV-infected children after antiretroviral therapy interruption. Background on the study: EBV and CMV exposure was recorded in most children.

RNA-based 3' RACE libraries used unique molecular identifiers. TCRdb itself ran the 3' RACE reads through MiXCR, one entry per CDR3 protein. This table holds fewer than 50,000 distinct CDR3 sequences, more than 3.5% found once. Indicated treatment: PENTA 11 planned treatment interruption arm or continuous ART arm. Naive CD4+ CD45RA+ CD45RO- T cells were FACS-sorted from thawed PBMCs. This material consisted of CD45RA+ CD4+ T cells from PBMCs, pooled from several time points, taken from a donor given antiretroviral therapy, either interrupted or continuous. Subset noted: naive CD4+ CD45RA+ CD45RO- T cells. The clonotype was recovered from a pool of human donors with HIV.

The CDR3 sequence is CASSLGGTDTQYF. The CDR3 nucleotides read TGTGCCAGCAGCCTCGGGGGCACAGATACGCAGTATTTT. This chain joins TRBV9 and TRBJ2-3, with D possibly TRBD2 on 5 matching bases. The V and J ends lost 4 bases and 1 base respectively, with 7 bases between them. Germline V gene lookup returns CDR1 SGDLS and CDR2 YYNGEE. The CDR3 totals 13 residues.